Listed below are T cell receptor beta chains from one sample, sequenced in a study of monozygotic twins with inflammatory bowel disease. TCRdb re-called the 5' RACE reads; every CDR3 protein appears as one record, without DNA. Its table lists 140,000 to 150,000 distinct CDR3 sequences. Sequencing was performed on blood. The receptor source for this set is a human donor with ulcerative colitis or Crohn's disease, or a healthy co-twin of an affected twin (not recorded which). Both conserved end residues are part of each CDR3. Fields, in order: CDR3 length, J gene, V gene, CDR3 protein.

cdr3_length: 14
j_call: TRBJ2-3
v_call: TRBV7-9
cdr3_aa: CASSSRTGSDTQYF

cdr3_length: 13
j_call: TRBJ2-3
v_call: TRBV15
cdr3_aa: CATKARTADTQYF

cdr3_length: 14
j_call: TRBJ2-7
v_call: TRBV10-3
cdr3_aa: CAVQGQGSFYEQYF

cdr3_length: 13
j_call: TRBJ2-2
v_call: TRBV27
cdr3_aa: CASYDWGTGELFF

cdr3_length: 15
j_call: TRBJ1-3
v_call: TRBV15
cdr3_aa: CATSRDRGRGNTIYF

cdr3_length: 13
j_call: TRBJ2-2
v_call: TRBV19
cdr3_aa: CASSMQGYGELFF

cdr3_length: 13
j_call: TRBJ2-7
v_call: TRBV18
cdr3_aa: CASSPSAFYEQYF

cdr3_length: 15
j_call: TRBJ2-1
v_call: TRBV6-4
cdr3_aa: CASSGSGPEGDEQFF

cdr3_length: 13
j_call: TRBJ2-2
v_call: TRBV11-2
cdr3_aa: CASSLRETGELFF

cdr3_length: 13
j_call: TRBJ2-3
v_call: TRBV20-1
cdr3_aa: CSARDPRRDTQYF

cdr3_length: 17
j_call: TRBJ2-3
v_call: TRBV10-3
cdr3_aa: CAISAWASGNSTDTQYF

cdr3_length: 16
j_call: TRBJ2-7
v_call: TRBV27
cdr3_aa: CASGLAGALPPYEQYF